The 3 T cell receptor beta chains presented below share a single source sample, sequenced in a study of vaccination and CD4 T cells after COVID-19. These receptors have no known antigen. As to treatment: approximately 9-day PBMC culture with coronavirus spike peptide pools or control peptides (ViraFEST assay). An Oncomine TCR Beta short-read assay was used to sequence the DNA from cultured CD4+ T cells. MiXCR, run by TCRdb on the PCR reads, gives a single entry per CDR3 protein. The sample gives about 20,000 distinct CDR3 sequences, about 68% of which show up once; less than 4% is in the top ten. Sequencing used CD4+ T cells from blood, cultured in vitro. The source of these receptors is a human donor who had recovered from COVID-19.

The V and J genes are TRBV15 and TRBJ1-5; possibly TRBD1 for D (6 bases). Germline assignment: CDR1 LNHNV and CDR2 YYDKDF (reference sequence). CDR3 length equals 16 residues. Trimming pared 0 bases from V and 9 bases from J, leaving 18 bases between. The CDR3 DNA is TGTGCCACCAGCAGAGATGCCGCCAGGGGCGAGGGGCCCCAGCATTTT. As protein: CATSRDAARGEGPQHF. The full variable domain, completed using reference TRBV15 and TRBJ1-5, is DAMVIQNPRYQVTQFGKPVTLSCSQTLNHNVMYWYQQKSSQAPKLLFHYYDKDFNNEADTPDNFQSRRPNTSFCFLDIRSPGLGDTAMYLCATSRDAARGEGPQHFGDGTRLSIL.

The chain carries TRBV20-1 and TRBJ2-3, with TRBD1 identical over 8 bases. CDR1 is DFQATT, CDR2 SNEGSKA, per germline (reference sequence). The CDR3 totals 12 residues. As DNA, the CDR3 is TGCTCTTCAGACAGGGGAACAGATACGCAGTATTTT. Amino acids: CSSDRGTDTQYF.

CDR3 protein: CSARDHSRGNYGYTF. The CDR3 DNA sequence: TGCAGTGCTAGAGATCATTCCAGGGGTAACTATGGCTACACCTTC. V gene TRBV20-1 combines with J gene TRBJ1-2; a possible D gene is TRBD1 (6 bases). Trimming shortened V by 0 bases and J by 1 base, and 12 bases separated the two germline ends. The CDR3 is 15 amino acids. Germline loops: CDR1 DFQATT, CDR2 SNEGSKA (reference sequence).